Listed below are T cell receptor beta chains from one sample, sequenced in a study of CD8+CD57+ T cells in acquired aplastic anemia. Via MiXCR, TCRdb re-called the reads, giving one row per CDR3 protein. This sample carries about 160,000 distinct CDR3 sequences, around 75% of them seen once, and the ten largest clones take around 45%. The sequencing input was sorted CD4+, CD8+, or CD8+CD57+ T cells (not recorded which) from PBMCs. The receptors shown here come from a human donor with aplastic anemia. The CDR3 runs from the conserved cysteine through the conserved F or W. Each record gives: CDR3 protein, CDR3 DNA, V gene, D gene, J gene, clone size. D genes are given only for firm matches. The size entry is marked missing in some rows and otherwise reads once, few, many or a size class.

CASSLSGTEAYEQYF TGTGCCAGCAGCTTAAGCGGGACAGAAGCCTACGAGCAGTACTTC TRBV7-9 . TRBJ2-7 .
CAISEGLGAEQFF TGTGCCATCAGTGAGGGACTGGGGGCCGAGCAGTTCTTC TRBV10-3 . TRBJ2-1 .
CATSREGRETQYF TGTGCCACCAGCAGAGAGGGTCGGGAGACCCAGTACTTC TRBV15 . TRBJ2-5 .
CASSEALRGDPNYGYTF TGTGCCAGCAGTGAAGCGCTTCGTGGAGATCCTAACTATGGCTACACCTTC TRBV2 . TRBJ1-2 .
CSASTYYGYTF TGCAGTGCTAGTACCTACTATGGCTACACCTTC TRBV20-1 . TRBJ1-2 .
CASSYEDRRPLHF TGTGCCAGCAGTTACGAAGACCGCCGGCCCCTCCACTTT TRBV2 . TRBJ1-6 .
CASSIREEIGGELFF TGTGCCAGTAGTATACGGGAGGAAATCGGCGGGGAGCTGTTTTTT TRBV19 TRBD2 TRBJ2-2 .
CASSGFYEQYF TGTGCCAGTAGTGGGTTCTACGAGCAGTACTTC TRBV19 . TRBJ2-7 .
CSVGQLQETQYF TGCAGCGTTGGCCAACTCCAAGAGACCCAGTACTTC TRBV29-1 . TRBJ2-5 .
CASSLAGGLSDTQYF TGTGCCAGCAGTCTAGCGGGGGGGCTATCGGATACGCAGTATTTT TRBV11-1 TRBD2 TRBJ2-3 .
CSARPPPGQGMEETQYF TGCAGTGCTAGACCACCACCAGGACAGGGTATGGAAGAGACCCAGTACTTC TRBV20-1 TRBD1 TRBJ2-5 .
CAISALDRAGYTF TGTGCCATCAGTGCTTTGGACAGGGCGGGCTACACCTTC TRBV10-3 TRBD1 TRBJ1-2 .
CASSSSGGVNSPLHF TGTGCCAGCAGCTCCAGTGGAGGGGTTAATTCACCCCTCCACTTT TRBV11-2 . TRBJ1-6 .
CATSRRSNYGYTF TGTGCCACCAGCAGACGCAGTAACTATGGCTACACCTTC TRBV15 . TRBJ1-2 .
CATQRDRVTYEQYF TGTGCCACCCAACGGGACAGAGTTACCTACGAGCAGTACTTC TRBV10-3 TRBD1 TRBJ2-7 .
CASSLGRDRVTDTQYF TGTGCCAGCAGCTTGGGCCGGGACAGGGTCACAGATACGCAGTATTTT TRBV5-8 TRBD1 TRBJ2-3 .
CSVAGPFYEQYF TGCAGCGTTGCAGGCCCCTTTTACGAGCAGTACTTC TRBV29-1 . TRBJ2-7 many
CASSLGQGHQPRHF TGTGCCAGCAGCTTGGGTCAGGGGCATCAGCCCCGGCATTTT TRBV7-8 . TRBJ1-5 .
CAIGTDRPVWFSPLHF TGTGCCATCGGGACAGATCGGCCCGTCTGGTTTTCACCCCTCCACTTT TRBV6-4 TRBD1 TRBJ1-6 .
CASSQDDRGRHEQYF TGTGCCAGCAGCCAAGATGACAGGGGGCGTCACGAGCAGTACTTC TRBV14 TRBD1 TRBJ2-7 .
CSARDPGTVANTGELFF TGCAGTGCTAGAGATCCCGGGACCGTCGCGAACACCGGGGAGCTGTTTTTT TRBV20-1 . TRBJ2-2 many
CASSWGPLAGTGELFF TGTGCCAGCAGCTGGGGGCCTCTAGCGGGGACCGGGGAGCTGTTTTTT TRBV7-2 TRBD2 TRBJ2-2 .
CASSSYRDSYNEQFF TGCGCCAGCAGCTCGTACCGGGACAGCTACAATGAGCAGTTCTTC TRBV5-1 TRBD1 TRBJ2-1 .
CASTRQGSPLHF TGTGCCAGTACCCGTCAGGGATCACCCCTCCACTTT TRBV19 . TRBJ1-6 .
CAIRGNGQNTEAFF TGTGCCATCAGGGGCAACGGACAGAACACTGAAGCTTTCTTT TRBV10-3 . TRBJ1-1 .
CASSVGGGQGRSDTQYF TGTGCCAGCAGCGTAGGAGGGGGGCAGGGGAGATCAGATACGCAGTATTTT TRBV9 . TRBJ2-3 .
CSVHGGNGYTF TGCAGCGTCCACGGAGGGAATGGCTACACCTTC TRBV29-1 . TRBJ1-2 few
CASSGTGGPDTQYF TGTGCCAGCAGTGGGACGGGGGGGCCAGATACGCAGTATTTT TRBV6-4 TRBD2 TRBJ2-3 few
CASSGTGTSGDTGELFF TGTGCCAGCAGTGGGACGGGGACTAGCGGGGACACCGGGGAGCTGTTTTTT TRBV6-4 TRBD2 TRBJ2-2 .
CAISSISGLSNEQFF TGTGCCATCAGCTCGATTAGCGGGCTTTCTAATGAGCAGTTCTTC TRBV10-3 TRBD2 TRBJ2-1 many
CASSLIPGEQYF TGTGCCAGCAGCTTAATACCGGGCGAGCAGTACTTC TRBV7-9 . TRBJ2-7 .
CATSRGTSGLYEQYF TGTGCCACCAGCAGAGGGACTAGCGGACTCTACGAGCAGTACTTC TRBV15 TRBD2 TRBJ2-7 .
CASSSGQGFGYTF TGTGCCAGCAGCTCGGGACAGGGCTTCGGCTACACCTTC TRBV7-2 TRBD1 TRBJ1-2 few
CASSPGGAQSYNEQFF TGTGCCAGCAGCCCGGGGGGGGCACAATCCTACAATGAGCAGTTCTTC TRBV11-3 TRBD2 TRBJ2-1 few
CASSLPGGTQYF TGTGCCAGCAGCTTACCCGGCGGGACCCAGTACTTC TRBV7-2 . TRBJ2-5 .
CSAPTGTGGREQYF TGCAGTGCTCCGACCGGGACAGGGGGCCGCGAGCAGTACTTC TRBV20-1 TRBD1 TRBJ2-7 .
CASSFTELNYEQYF TGCGCCAGCAGCTTTACAGAATTGAACTACGAGCAGTACTTC TRBV5-1 . TRBJ2-7 .
CASSIFGLSGNTIYF TGTGCCAGTAGTATTTTTGGCCTCTCTGGAAACACCATATATTTT TRBV19 . TRBJ1-3 .
CASSIGRLEDYEQYF TGTGCCAGTAGTATTGGGCGACTAGAAGACTACGAGCAGTACTTC TRBV19 . TRBJ2-7 .
CASSQLAGGTQYF TGTGCCAGCAGCCAACTAGCGGGGGGGACCCAGTACTTC TRBV7-2 TRBD2 TRBJ2-5 .
CSASISGANVLTF TGCAGTGCTAGTATATCTGGGGCCAACGTCCTGACTTTC TRBV20-1 . TRBJ2-6 few
CASSLGGGARYEQYF TGTGCCAGCAGCTTGGGCGGGGGGGCCCGCTACGAGCAGTACTTC TRBV12-3/TRBV12-4 TRBD2 TRBJ2-7 .
CSAHRVDTQYF TGCAGCGCCCATCGCGTAGATACGCAGTATTTT TRBV29-1 . TRBJ2-3 .
CATSDLRTGGVQTQYF TGTGCCACCAGTGATTTACGGACAGGGGGCGTGCAGACCCAGTACTTC TRBV24-1 TRBD1 TRBJ2-5 .
CASSLRQGSEKLFF TGTGCCAGCAGCTTAAGACAGGGAAGTGAAAAACTGTTTTTT TRBV7-2 TRBD1 TRBJ1-4 .
CATSRDYSSTDYGYTF TGTGCCACCAGCAGAGATTACTCATCGACAGACTATGGCTACACCTTC TRBV15 . TRBJ1-2 .